This T cell receptor (beta chain) was recorded in a study of blood T cell repertoires in COVID-19. Profiling relied on immunoSEQ multiplex PCR, and the TCRdb table lists in-frame clones only, not all of them. The profile covers a few hundred thousand clones, with 82% appearing a single time and approximately 15% taken by the ten largest. Germline V lookup: CDR1 SGDLS, CDR2 YYNGEE. The length of the CDR3 is 12 residues. The V gene end was trimmed by 0 bases and the J gene end by 9 bases; junction bases not matched to a gene: 2. This TCR was sampled from a man in his forties who had recovered from COVID-19. The gene calls are TRBV9 and TRBJ1-1; TRBD1 aligns across 7 bases. Source material: PBMCs or T cells enriched from blood (not recorded which). The CDR3 DNA reads TGTGCCAGCAGCGTAGGGGGACAGCAAGCTTTCTTT. Protein product: CASSVGGQQAFF.